This record covers a single TCR beta chain. The CDR3 contains 16 residues. The V gene lost 5 bases and the J gene lost 5 bases, with 20 bases spanning the gap. Germline CDR1 reads MNHEY; CDR2 reads SMNVEV (reference sequence). This sample stems from a study of blood T cell repertoires in COVID-19. Overall study context: Samples of COVID-19 (acute and convalescent) were obtained from the United States, Italy and Spain. From T cells, B-cell-depleted T cells, or PBMCs came the material, which was cDNA or gDNA.

Study processing details: Estimation of nucleated cell counts was performed using reference gene primer amplification. This table comes from immunoSEQ multiplex PCR, and its TCRdb copy is limited to in-frame clones, with some not included. The DNA gave D and trimming, while V, J and clone size come from that table. The table has 100,000 to 150,000 clones, around 88% seen once. The sequence was obtained from a man older than 75 with active or convalescent COVID-19. The rearrangement joins TRBV27 to TRBJ2-3; maybe TRBD2 (5 bases). Sequencing was carried out using peripheral blood. Written as DNA, the CDR3 is TGTGCCAGCAGTCTACTCCATGTAGCCGGGGAAGATACGCAGTATTTT. Amino acid sequence: CASSLLHVAGEDTQYF.